What follows describes a single T cell receptor (beta chain). The data were produced by immunoSEQ multiplex PCR, yet TCRdb's version contains in-frame clones alone and is incomplete. The profile covers around 150,000 clones, with roughly 90% appearing a single time and about 1.5% taken by the ten largest. Germline V gene data show CDR1 as MNHEY and CDR2 as SMNVEV (reference sequence). Trimming removed 2 bases from V and 5 bases from J, with 10 bases in between. This CDR3 contains 14 residues. These data originate in a study of T cell responses to AZD1222 COVID-19 vaccine. This sequence originates from an adult in good health. The chain recombines TRBV27 with TRBJ2-1; the D call may be TRBD1 or TRBD2 (6 bases each). The sequenced sample was peripheral blood, obtained on day 0 of AZD1222 vaccination. Written as DNA, the CDR3 is TGTGCCAGCAGTTTACCGGGGGCAAACAATGAGCAGTTCTTC. This gives the protein CASSLPGANNEQFF.